The rows below give T cell receptor beta chains drawn from one sample of a study of cytotoxic CD8 clonotypes in ibrutinib-treated CLL. The table came from immunoSEQ multiplex PCR; TCRdb's copy has only in-frame clones and leaves some out. The table records about 300,000 clones, 67% of them present only once. The sequencing used PBMCs, collected after 36 months of ibrutinib treatment. These receptors were taken from a human donor with chronic lymphocytic leukemia. The CDR3 runs from the conserved cysteine through the conserved F or W. Fields, in order: CDR3 protein, CDR3 DNA, D gene, clone size, V gene, J gene. The D gene is left open where the match is weak. Only part of the rows carry a size: once, few, many, or a class if the clone is expanded.

CDR3 protein: CATRRPQGAETQYF
CDR3 DNA: TGTGCCACCAGGAGACCCCAGGGGGCAGAGACCCAGTACTTC
D gene: TRBD1
clone size: -
V gene: TRBV15
J gene: TRBJ2-5

CDR3 protein: CASDLKTGGFGQPQHF
CDR3 DNA: TGTGCCAGCGACCTTAAAACGGGGGGCTTTGGCCAGCCCCAGCATTTT
D gene: -
clone size: -
V gene: TRBV11-3
J gene: TRBJ1-5

CDR3 protein: CASSLTGAIYGYTF
CDR3 DNA: TGTGCCAGCAGCCTGACGGGGGCGATCTATGGCTACACCTTC
D gene: -
clone size: -
V gene: TRBV11-2
J gene: TRBJ1-2

CDR3 protein: CASSPNLGGRGTEAFF
CDR3 DNA: TGCGCCAGCAGCCCGAATCTGGGGGGCCGGGGCACTGAAGCTTTCTTT
D gene: -
clone size: -
V gene: TRBV5-1
J gene: TRBJ1-1

CDR3 protein: CASIGGGWREKLFF
CDR3 DNA: TGTGCCAGCATTGGGGGGGGCTGGAGGGAAAAACTGTTTTTT
D gene: -
clone size: few
V gene: TRBV6-1
J gene: TRBJ1-4

CDR3 protein: CASSEVGGGGYNEQFF
CDR3 DNA: TGCGCCAGCAGTGAGGTGGGAGGGGGTGGCTACAATGAGCAGTTCTTC
D gene: -
clone size: few
V gene: TRBV10-1
J gene: TRBJ2-1

CDR3 protein: CASSQKGLVNTEAFF
CDR3 DNA: TGCGCCAGCAGCCAAAAGGGACTGGTGAACACTGAAGCTTTCTTT
D gene: -
clone size: few
V gene: TRBV4-1
J gene: TRBJ1-1

CDR3 protein: CSVRRGGNHGYTF
CDR3 DNA: TGCAGCGTTAGGCGTGGGGGAAACCATGGCTACACCTTC
D gene: -
clone size: few
V gene: TRBV29-1
J gene: TRBJ1-2

CDR3 protein: CASSLKGIAYEQYF
CDR3 DNA: TGTGCCAGCAGTTTAAAGGGGATTGCCTACGAGCAGTACTTC
D gene: -
clone size: -
V gene: TRBV28
J gene: TRBJ2-7

CDR3 protein: CAIRRGAVYTDTQYF
CDR3 DNA: TGTGCCATCAGGAGGGGGGCTGTTTACACAGATACGCAGTATTTT
D gene: -
clone size: -
V gene: TRBV10-3
J gene: TRBJ2-3

CDR3 protein: CASSTGPKNQPQHF
CDR3 DNA: TGTGCCAGTAGTACTGGGCCTAAGAATCAGCCCCAGCATTTT
D gene: -
clone size: -
V gene: TRBV19
J gene: TRBJ1-5

CDR3 protein: CASSPFGAESYEQYF
CDR3 DNA: TGTGCCAGCTCACCATTCGGGGCAGAATCCTACGAGCAGTACTTC
D gene: -
clone size: -
V gene: TRBV18
J gene: TRBJ2-7

CDR3 protein: CASSRSPTGNYEQYF
CDR3 DNA: TGCGCCAGCAGCCGGAGCCCGACGGGGAACTACGAGCAGTACTTC
D gene: -
clone size: -
V gene: TRBV4-1
J gene: TRBJ2-7

CDR3 protein: CASSLVGGRGETQYF
CDR3 DNA: TGTGCCAGCAGTTTAGTGGGGGGCAGGGGGGAGACCCAGTACTTC
D gene: -
clone size: -
V gene: TRBV27
J gene: TRBJ2-5

CDR3 protein: CASSYGRNQPQHF
CDR3 DNA: TGTGCCAGTAGTTATGGACGGAATCAGCCCCAGCATTTT
D gene: -
clone size: -
V gene: TRBV19
J gene: TRBJ1-5

CDR3 protein: CASSQGVDGYTF
CDR3 DNA: TGCGCCAGCAGCCAAGGGGTAGATGGCTACACCTTC
D gene: -
clone size: few
V gene: TRBV4-1
J gene: TRBJ1-2

CDR3 protein: CASSLALAGSTDTQYF
CDR3 DNA: TGCGCCAGCAGCTTGGCTCTAGCGGGGAGCACAGATACGCAGTATTTT
D gene: TRBD2
clone size: -
V gene: TRBV5-1
J gene: TRBJ2-3

CDR3 protein: CASSVAAGRQYF
CDR3 DNA: TGTGCCAGCAGCGTAGCCGCAGGGAGGCAGTACTTC
D gene: -
clone size: few
V gene: TRBV9
J gene: TRBJ2-7

CDR3 protein: CASSLGQVTDTQYF
CDR3 DNA: TGTGCCAGCAGCCTGGGACAGGTCACAGATACGCAGTATTTT
D gene: TRBD1
clone size: -
V gene: TRBV5-4
J gene: TRBJ2-3

CDR3 protein: CASSNRDRGSYNEQFF
CDR3 DNA: TGTGCCAGCTCGAACCGGGACAGGGGCTCCTACAATGAGCAGTTCTTC
D gene: TRBD1
clone size: -
V gene: TRBV18
J gene: TRBJ2-1

CDR3 protein: CASSSDRGYTGELFF
CDR3 DNA: TGTGCCAGCAGCTCCGACAGGGGGTACACCGGGGAGCTGTTTTTT
D gene: TRBD1
clone size: once
V gene: TRBV7-8
J gene: TRBJ2-2

CDR3 protein: CASTLRGGRGSYEQYF
CDR3 DNA: TGTGCCAGCACCTTGCGGGGCGGGAGGGGGTCCTACGAGCAGTACTTC
D gene: TRBD2
clone size: -
V gene: TRBV6-6
J gene: TRBJ2-7

CDR3 protein: CASSFAGGRETQYF
CDR3 DNA: TGTGCCAGCAGCTTTGCGGGGGGGCGGGAGACCCAGTACTTC
D gene: TRBD2
clone size: -
V gene: TRBV7-8
J gene: TRBJ2-5

CDR3 protein: CASSFSGRDGYTF
CDR3 DNA: TGTGCCAGCAGCTTCTCAGGGAGGGACGGCTACACCTTC
D gene: -
clone size: few
V gene: TRBV11-2
J gene: TRBJ1-2

CDR3 protein: CASSSAGYIEQYF
CDR3 DNA: TGTGCCAGCAGCTCGGCAGGGTATATCGAGCAGTACTTC
D gene: -
clone size: -
V gene: TRBV13
J gene: TRBJ2-7

CDR3 protein: CASRKQGSSYNEQFF
CDR3 DNA: TGTGCCAGCAGAAAACAGGGGAGTTCCTACAATGAGCAGTTCTTC
D gene: TRBD1
clone size: -
V gene: TRBV7-2
J gene: TRBJ2-1

CDR3 protein: CASSPTGGPNQPQHF
CDR3 DNA: TGTGCCAGCTCACCAACAGGGGGCCCAAATCAGCCCCAGCATTTT
D gene: TRBD1
clone size: -
V gene: TRBV18
J gene: TRBJ1-5

CDR3 protein: CASSPGLAGVEDTQYF
CDR3 DNA: TGTGCCAGTAGTCCCGGACTAGCGGGAGTCGAAGATACGCAGTATTTT
D gene: TRBD2
clone size: few
V gene: TRBV19
J gene: TRBJ2-3

CDR3 protein: CASSSLAGNTIYF
CDR3 DNA: TGTGCCAGCAGCTCCCTAGCTGGAAACACCATATATTTT
D gene: -
clone size: -
V gene: TRBV5-4
J gene: TRBJ1-3

CDR3 protein: CASSYVGPMGKNIQYF
CDR3 DNA: TGTGCCAGCAGTTATGTGGGCCCCATGGGCAAAAACATTCAGTACTTC
D gene: -
clone size: -
V gene: TRBV6-6
J gene: TRBJ2-4

CDR3 protein: CAIRDTTGGGQYF
CDR3 DNA: TGTGCCATCAGAGATACCACCGGGGGCGGGCAGTACTTC
D gene: -
clone size: once
V gene: TRBV10-3
J gene: TRBJ2-7

CDR3 protein: CASSPDSDYGYTF
CDR3 DNA: TGTGCCAGCAGCCCCGATAGCGACTATGGCTACACCTTC
D gene: -
clone size: -
V gene: TRBV7-9
J gene: TRBJ1-2

CDR3 protein: CASSLDTGDTQYF
CDR3 DNA: TGTGCCAGCTCACTGGATACGGGGGATACGCAGTATTTT
D gene: -
clone size: -
V gene: TRBV18
J gene: TRBJ2-3

CDR3 protein: CASSLIAPGGITGNTIYF
CDR3 DNA: TGTGCCAGCAGCTTGATCGCTCCAGGGGGCATCACTGGAAACACCATATATTTT
D gene: TRBD1
clone size: -
V gene: TRBV5-4
J gene: TRBJ1-3

CDR3 protein: CASSSGQGAFDGYTF
CDR3 DNA: TGTGCCAGCAGTTCCGGACAGGGGGCGTTTGATGGCTACACCTTC
D gene: TRBD1
clone size: -
V gene: TRBV7-9
J gene: TRBJ1-2

CDR3 protein: CASSKESGRPNTGELFF
CDR3 DNA: TGTGCCAGCAGCAAAGAGTCGGGCAGGCCGAACACCGGGGAGCTGTTTTTT
D gene: -
clone size: -
V gene: TRBV21-1
J gene: TRBJ2-2

CDR3 protein: CAISERTGVSTEAFF
CDR3 DNA: TGTGCCATCAGTGAGCGGACAGGGGTGAGCACTGAAGCTTTCTTT
D gene: TRBD1
clone size: -
V gene: TRBV10-3
J gene: TRBJ1-1

CDR3 protein: CASSSRLAGRPEVGEQFF
CDR3 DNA: TGTGCCAGCAGCTCCCGACTAGCGGGCAGGCCTGAGGTAGGTGAGCAGTTCTTC
D gene: TRBD2
clone size: -
V gene: TRBV5-4
J gene: TRBJ2-1

CDR3 protein: CASTAGGAGFYEQYF
CDR3 DNA: TGTGCCAGCACAGCGGGGGGGGCTGGTTTCTACGAGCAGTACTTC
D gene: TRBD2
clone size: -
V gene: TRBV7-8
J gene: TRBJ2-7

CDR3 protein: CASSERGSPTSYEQYF
CDR3 DNA: TGTGCCAGCAGTGAGAGGGGATCCCCTACTTCCTACGAGCAGTACTTC
D gene: -
clone size: once
V gene: TRBV2
J gene: TRBJ2-7

CDR3 protein: CASSFKRVGSDTQYF
CDR3 DNA: TGTGCCAGCAGCTTCAAGCGCGTGGGATCCGATACGCAGTATTTT
D gene: -
clone size: -
V gene: TRBV5-4
J gene: TRBJ2-3

CDR3 protein: CASSIRHLPHYEQYF
CDR3 DNA: TGTGCCAGTAGTATCCGACATCTTCCTCACTACGAGCAGTACTTC
D gene: -
clone size: -
V gene: TRBV19
J gene: TRBJ2-7

CDR3 protein: CASSISGARSPLHF
CDR3 DNA: TGTGCCAGCAGTATCTCGGGGGCTAGGTCTCCCCTCCACTTT
D gene: -
clone size: few
V gene: TRBV6-5
J gene: TRBJ1-6

CDR3 protein: CASSLYGSTAEYF
CDR3 DNA: TGTGCCAGCAGCCTGTACGGGTCGACTGCCGAGTACTTC
D gene: -
clone size: -
V gene: TRBV7-2
J gene: TRBJ2-7

CDR3 protein: CASTRPGGPTDTQYF
CDR3 DNA: TGTGCCAGTACACGCCCGGGGGGGCCGACAGATACGCAGTATTTT
D gene: TRBD2
clone size: -
V gene: TRBV6-6
J gene: TRBJ2-3

CDR3 protein: CASRVGLGYTF
CDR3 DNA: TGTGCCAGTAGGGTGGGGTTGGGCTACACCTTC
D gene: -
clone size: few
V gene: TRBV19
J gene: TRBJ1-2

CDR3 protein: CASSFSGGNEKLFF
CDR3 DNA: TGCGCCAGCAGCTTTTCTGGGGGTAATGAAAAACTGTTTTTT
D gene: -
clone size: -
V gene: TRBV5-1
J gene: TRBJ1-4

CDR3 protein: CASKERGQSGIRGNQPQHF
CDR3 DNA: TGTGCCAGTAAGGAAAGGGGGCAATCGGGAATACGGGGCAATCAGCCCCAGCATTTT
D gene: TRBD1
clone size: -
V gene: TRBV19
J gene: TRBJ1-5

CDR3 protein: CASSTRQGFTTEAFF
CDR3 DNA: TGTGCCAGCAGCACTAGACAGGGCTTCACCACTGAAGCTTTCTTT
D gene: TRBD1
clone size: -
V gene: TRBV9
J gene: TRBJ1-1

CDR3 protein: CASSKTDYGYTF
CDR3 DNA: TGTGCCAGCAGTAAGACAGACTATGGCTACACCTTC
D gene: -
clone size: -
V gene: TRBV6-5
J gene: TRBJ1-2

CDR3 protein: CASRIGDLESGYTF
CDR3 DNA: TGTGCCAGCAGGATAGGGGATCTAGAGAGTGGCTACACCTTC
D gene: -
clone size: few
V gene: TRBV6-6
J gene: TRBJ1-2

CDR3 protein: CASGRGPSSYEQYF
CDR3 DNA: TGTGCCAGCGGGAGGGGCCCCTCCTCCTACGAGCAGTACTTC
D gene: TRBD2
clone size: -
V gene: TRBV6-1
J gene: TRBJ2-7

CDR3 protein: CASSAQGWETQYF
CDR3 DNA: TGTGCCAGCAGTGCCCAGGGCTGGGAGACCCAGTACTTC
D gene: -
clone size: -
V gene: TRBV28
J gene: TRBJ2-5

CDR3 protein: CSATYASEAFF
CDR3 DNA: TGCAGTGCTACCTACGCGAGTGAAGCTTTCTTT
D gene: -
clone size: few
V gene: TRBV20-1
J gene: TRBJ1-1

CDR3 protein: CASSIGGLAESTDTQYF
CDR3 DNA: TGTGCCAGTAGTATAGGGGGACTAGCGGAAAGCACAGATACGCAGTATTTT
D gene: TRBD2
clone size: few
V gene: TRBV19
J gene: TRBJ2-3

CDR3 protein: CASRTDPGAGELFF
CDR3 DNA: TGTGCCAGCCGAACGGACCCTGGGGCCGGGGAGCTGTTTTTT
D gene: -
clone size: -
V gene: TRBV6-6
J gene: TRBJ2-2

CDR3 protein: CASSLVPSSYEQYF
CDR3 DNA: TGTGCCAGCAGCTTAGTCCCTAGCTCCTACGAGCAGTACTTC
D gene: -
clone size: -
V gene: TRBV13
J gene: TRBJ2-7

CDR3 protein: CASSGTNNQPQHF
CDR3 DNA: TGTGCCAGTAGCGGGACAAACAATCAGCCCCAGCATTTT
D gene: -
clone size: few
V gene: TRBV19
J gene: TRBJ1-5

CDR3 protein: CSVEIGTGALGQYF
CDR3 DNA: TGCAGCGTTGAAATCGGGACAGGCGCCCTAGGGCAGTACTTC
D gene: TRBD1
clone size: -
V gene: TRBV29-1
J gene: TRBJ2-7